This T cell receptor (beta chain) was obtained from a study of regulatory T cells in long-lasting Graves disease. Germline V lookup: CDR1 LGHNT, CDR2 FRNRAP. Losses at the gene ends were 5 bases for V and 4 bases for J; bases not matched to a gene: 6. CDR3 length: 14 residues. This clonotype was counted ten times or more. For TCR beta, libraries came from iRepertoire HTBI primers and Arm-PCR of CDR3 regions. TCRdb reprocessed the multiplex PCR reads with MiXCR, giving one entry per CDR3 protein. The data show about 210,000 distinct CDR3 sequences, less than 20% seen once. Indicated time point: newly diagnosed GD, antithyroid drugs for less than 3 months. The TCR library was made from RNA extracted from PBMCs. These data are also associated with another study on T cells in Graves' hyperthyroidism and ophthalmopathy. That paper notes: The study defined stable Graves' hyperthyroidism as no ophthalmopathy progression within 18 months.

The sample consisted of peripheral blood mononuclear cells (PBMCs), taken at new diagnosis, from a patient treated with antithyroid drugs. The receptor was derived from a woman aged 25 to 39 with Graves disease. This rearrangement joins TRBV12-5 to TRBJ1-2, with TRBD1 matching over 8 bases. The CDR3 reads CASGPPGQAYGYTF. The DNA for the CDR3 is TGTGCTAGTGGTCCGCCGGGACAGGCCTATGGCTACACCTTC.